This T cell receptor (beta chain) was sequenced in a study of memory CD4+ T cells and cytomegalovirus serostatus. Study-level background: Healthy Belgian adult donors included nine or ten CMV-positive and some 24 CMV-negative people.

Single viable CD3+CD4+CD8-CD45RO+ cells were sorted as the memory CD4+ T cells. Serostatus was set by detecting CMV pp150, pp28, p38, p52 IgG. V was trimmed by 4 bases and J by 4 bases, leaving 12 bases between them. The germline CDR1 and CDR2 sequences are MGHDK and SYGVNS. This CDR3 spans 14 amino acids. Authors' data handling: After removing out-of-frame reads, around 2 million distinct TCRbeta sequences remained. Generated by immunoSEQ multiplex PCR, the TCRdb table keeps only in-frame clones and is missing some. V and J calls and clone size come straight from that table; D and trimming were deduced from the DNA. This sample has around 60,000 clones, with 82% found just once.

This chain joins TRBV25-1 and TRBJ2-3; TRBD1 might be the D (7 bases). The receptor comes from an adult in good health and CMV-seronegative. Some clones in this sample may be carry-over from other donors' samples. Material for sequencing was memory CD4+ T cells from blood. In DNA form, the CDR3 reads TGTGCCAGCAGTGCGACTAGGGGGCCAGATACGCAGTATTTT. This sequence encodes CASSATRGPDTQYF.